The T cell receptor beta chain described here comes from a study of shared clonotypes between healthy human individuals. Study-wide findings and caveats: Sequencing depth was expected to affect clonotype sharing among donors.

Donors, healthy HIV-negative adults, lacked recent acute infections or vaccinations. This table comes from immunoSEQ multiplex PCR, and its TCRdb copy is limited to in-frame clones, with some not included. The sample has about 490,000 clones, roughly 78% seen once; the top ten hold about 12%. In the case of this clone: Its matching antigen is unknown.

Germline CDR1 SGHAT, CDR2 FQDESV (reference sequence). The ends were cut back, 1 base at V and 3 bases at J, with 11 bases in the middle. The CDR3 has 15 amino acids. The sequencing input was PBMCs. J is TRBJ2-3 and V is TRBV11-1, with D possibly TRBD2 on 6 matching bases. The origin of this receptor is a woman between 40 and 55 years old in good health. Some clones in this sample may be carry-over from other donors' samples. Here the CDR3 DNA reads TGTGCCAGCAGCTTAGACCCCGGAGGGACAGATACGCAGTATTTT. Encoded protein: CASSLDPGGTDTQYF.